The 14 T cell receptor beta chains presented below share a single source sample, sequenced in a study of blood T cell repertoires in COVID-19. The repertoire was sequenced with immunoSEQ multiplex PCR; TCRdb's copy has only in-frame clones and lacks some. Of some 83,000 clones in the sample, approximately 80% are singletons; the top ten hold approximately 40%. The sample comprised peripheral blood. Receptors were obtained from an elderly man with acute or convalescent COVID-19.

V is TRBV20-1 and J is TRBJ1-1; no firm D call. Germline lookup yields CDR1 DFQATT and CDR2 SNEGSKA (reference sequence). Trimming shortened V by 3 bases and J by 3 bases, and 8 bases separated the two germline ends. The CDR3 is 12 amino acids. CDR3 region: CSASGDYTEAFF. The CDR3 DNA reads as TGCAGTGCTAGTGGAGATTACACTGAAGCTTTCTTT.

J is TRBJ2-2 and V is TRBV7-9; no definite D call. V was cut by 4 bases and J by 0 bases, with 6 bases left in between. The CDR3 contains 14 residues. Germline-derived CDR1 and CDR2 are SEHNR and FQNEAQ (reference sequence). The CDR3 spells CASSSRTNTGELFF. The CDR3 DNA follows: TGTGCCAGCAGCTCGAGGACGAACACCGGGGAGCTGTTTTTT. The full variable domain, in which reference TRBV7-9 and TRBJ2-2 provide the parts outside the CDR3, is DTGVSQNPRHKITKRGQNVTFRCDPISEHNRLYWYRQTLGQGPEFLTYFQNEAQLEKSRLLSDRFSAERPKGSFSTLEIQRTEQGDSAMYLCASSSRTNTGELFFGEGSRLTVL.

The chain couples TRBV18 to TRBJ2-7, with a possible D match to TRBD2 (6 bases). The V end lost 5 bases, the J end lost 3 bases, and 8 bases lay between the germline ends. Germline CDR1 reads KGHSH; CDR2 reads LQKENI. The CDR3 contains 12 residues. The CDR3 is CASSTGSYEQYF. The CDR3 region has the DNA TGTGCCAGCTCAACCGGGAGCTACGAGCAGTACTTC.

V usage is TRBV6-5 and J usage is TRBJ1-3; D gene unclear. The ends were cut back, 0 bases at V and 0 bases at J, with 6 bases in the middle. The germline V gene encodes CDR1 MNHEY and CDR2 SVGAGI. This CDR3 is built from 15 residues. Here the CDR3 DNA reads TGTGCCAGCAGTTACTCCCTTAGCTCTGGAAACACCATATATTTT. This sequence encodes CASSYSLSSGNTIYF.

The chain joins TRBV3-1 (or the pseudogene TRBV3-2) to TRBJ1-6, with 8 bases aligning to TRBD1. The CDR3 spans 16 residues. CDR1 and CDR2 from the germline V gene are LGHDT and YNNKEL (reference sequence). Trimming took 0 bases from V and 3 from J; bases not matched to a gene: 1. The CDR3 here is CASSQEDRDYNSPLHF. The DNA of the CDR3 is TGTGCCAGCAGCCAAGAGGACAGGGACTATAATTCACCCCTCCACTTT.

The chain couples TRBV28 to TRBJ1-5; D remains unclear. This CDR3 has 12 residues. Trimming removed 6 bases from V and 6 bases from J, with 9 bases in between. Germline CDR1 MDHEN, CDR2 SYDVKM. CDR3 nucleotides: TGTGCCAGCAGAGTCGGGGTTCAGCCCCAGCATTTT. Its translation is CASRVGVQPQHF.

V gene TRBV19 combines with J gene TRBJ1-6; TRBD1 aligns across 7 bases. Germline V gene sequence: CDR1 LNHDA, CDR2 SQIVND (reference sequence). J lost 8 bases, V lost 3 bases, and 7 bases had no gene match. The CDR3 contains 15 residues. Here the CDR3 DNA reads TGTGCCAGTAGTATTGCAGGGGGAGATGATTCACCCCTCCACTTT. Translated, it gives CASSIAGGDDSPLHF.

The V gene is TRBV10-3, the J gene TRBJ1-1, with D tentatively TRBD1 (5 bases). V lost 6 bases, J lost 2 bases, and 7 bases lay in between. This CDR3 is built from 12 residues. The germline V gene encodes CDR1 ENHRY and CDR2 SYGVKD. This CDR3 reads CAISDSNTEAFF. The DNA for the CDR3 is TGTGCCATCAGCGACAGTAACACTGAAGCTTTCTTT.

The chain employs TRBV19 and TRBJ2-7, with 9 nucleotides matching TRBD2. Trimming at V came to 8 bases and at J to 2 bases, leaving 7 bases not matched to a gene. Germline CDR1 and CDR2: LNHDA and SQIVND (reference sequence). The CDR3 is made up of 14 amino acids. In DNA form, the CDR3 reads TGTGCCAGTGGAAAAGCGGGAGGCACCTACGAGCAGTACTTC. As protein: CASGKAGGTYEQYF.

This chain uses TRBV5-1 with TRBJ2-3, with TRBD2 matching 11 bases. The CDR3 runs to 16 residues. CDR1 and CDR2 (germline): SGHRS, YFSETQ. The V segment lost 3 bases and the J segment 6 bases; nucleotides outside the gene matches: 9. CDR3 protein: CASSSGTSGLADTQYF. The CDR3 DNA reads as TGCGCCAGCAGCTCCGGGACTAGCGGACTTGCCGATACGCAGTATTTT.

The chain links TRBV28 to TRBJ1-1, with 8 positions matching TRBD1. The V segment lost 1 base and the J segment 4 bases; nucleotides outside the gene matches: 20. CDR3 length equals 20 residues. Germline CDR1 MDHEN, CDR2 SYDVKM. The CDR3 here is CASSLYYRWQGDRRGTEAFF. CDR3 DNA: TGTGCCAGCAGTTTATATTATCGATGGCAGGGGGACAGGCGAGGCACTGAAGCTTTCTTT.

This CDR3 reads CAISEGPSSYNEQFF. CDR3 DNA: TGTGCCATCAGTGAGGGCCCTAGCTCCTACAATGAGCAGTTCTTC. The rearrangement links TRBV10-3 to TRBJ2-1; D is unclear. Trimming left V 2 bases short and J 0 bases short, with 8 bases between. The germline CDR1 and CDR2 sequences are ENHRY and SYGVKD. The length of the CDR3 is 15 residues.

The J gene is TRBJ2-5, the V gene TRBV9; weak D call: TRBD2 (5 bases). This CDR3 has 14 amino acids. Germline loops: CDR1 SGDLS, CDR2 YYNGEE. The V gene lost 6 bases and the J gene lost 5 bases, with 17 bases spanning the gap. The CDR3 DNA reads as TGTGCCAGCACCCCCCGCGAGGGAGTGGAGACCCAGTACTTC. It encodes CASTPREGVETQYF.

The rearrangement joins TRBV5-1 to TRBJ2-1, with 9 bases aligning to TRBD2. This CDR3 is built from 14 residues. Germline CDR1 is SGHRS and CDR2 is YFSETQ. V was pared by 4 bases and J by 4 bases, with 3 bases of the junction left unmatched. The CDR3 nucleotides read TGCGCCAGCAGCAGGACTAGCGCTTACAATGAGCAGTTCTTC. Residues: CASSRTSAYNEQFF. The full variable domain, in which reference TRBV5-1 and TRBJ2-1 provide the parts outside the CDR3, is KAGVTQTPRYLIKTRGQQVTLSCSPISGHRSVSWYQQTPGQGLQFLFEYFSETQRNKGNFPGRFSGRQFSNSRSEMNVSTLELGDSALYLCASSRTSAYNEQFFGPGTRLTVL.